A single sample gave rise to the 14 T cell receptor beta chains below, sequenced in a study of blood T cell repertoires in COVID-19. Clones were sequenced by immunoSEQ multiplex PCR, and TCRdb holds only the in-frame ones, with some missing. This sample has about 260,000 clones, with around 90% found just once. Sequencing was done on a sample of peripheral blood. These receptors were taken from a woman in her 70s with COVID-19, enrolled during active disease.

The V call is TRBV5-8, the J call TRBJ1-1; 8 bases are a match to TRBD1. This CDR3 region has 14 residues. Trimming cost V 6 bases and J 2 bases; bases outside gene matches: 6. Germline V gene data show CDR1 as SGHTS and CDR2 as YDEGEE. The CDR3: CASTLTGANTEAFF. DNA for the CDR3: TGTGCCAGCACTCTGACAGGGGCAAACACTGAAGCTTTCTTT.

V usage is TRBV28 and J usage is TRBJ2-1; weak D call: TRBD1 (6 bases). V lost 1 base, J lost 9 bases, and 13 bases lay in between. The CDR3 is made up of 14 amino acids. From germline, CDR1 is MDHEN and CDR2 SYDVKM. The CDR3 here is CASSLLTGLREQFF. The DNA of the CDR3 is TGTGCCAGCAGTTTATTAACAGGGTTGCGTGAGCAGTTCTTC.

The chain combines TRBV5-1 with TRBJ1-1; D perhaps matches TRBD1 (5 bases). The germline V gene encodes CDR1 SGHRS and CDR2 YFSETQ. This CDR3 region has 14 residues. Deletions cut 0 bases from V and 3 bases from J, with 9 bases between. Here the CDR3 DNA reads TGCGCCAGCAGCTTGGCAGGGTGGGACACTGAAGCTTTCTTT. Translating gives CASSLAGWDTEAFF.

Here the CDR3 reads CASRGYFTGELFF. CDR3 DNA sequence: TGTGCCAGCAGGGGCTATTTCACCGGGGAGCTGTTTTTT. The rearrangement links TRBV5-6 to TRBJ2-2; D is unclear. CDR1 and CDR2 (germline): SGHDT, YYEEEE. The CDR3 runs to 13 residues. Trimming cost V 5 bases and J 4 bases, with 9 bases left between them.

The chain carries TRBV5-1 and TRBJ1-4, with D possibly matching TRBD1 (6 bases). The germline CDR1 and CDR2 sequences are SGHRS and YFSETQ. The V end was cut by 4 bases, the J end by 4 bases, with 20 bases between. This CDR3 spans 17 amino acids. The CDR3, as DNA: TGCGCCAGCAGCCGCCAACTACAGGGTAGTAATAATGAAAAACTGTTTTTT. The encoded protein is CASSRQLQGSNNEKLFF.

The J gene is TRBJ2-1, the V gene TRBV7-2; 11 nucleotides align to TRBD2. Germline V gene sequence: CDR1 SGHTA, CDR2 FQGNSA. This CDR3 contains 15 residues. Losses at the gene ends were 5 bases for V and 5 bases for J; bases not matched to a gene: 5. The CDR3 DNA follows: TGTGCCAGCAGCCCGACTAGCGGGGCGAACAATGAGCAGTTCTTC. It translates to CASSPTSGANNEQFF. Looking up the rest from reference TRBV7-2 and TRBJ2-1 gives the full variable domain: GAGVSQSPSNKVTEKGKDVELRCDPISGHTALYWYRQSLGQGLEFLIYFQGNSAPDKSGLPSDRFSAERTGGSVSTLTIQRTQQEDSAVYLCASSPTSGANNEQFFGPGTRLTVL.

V usage is TRBV11-3 and J usage is TRBJ2-2, with no clear D. V was trimmed by 5 bases and J by 10 bases, leaving 17 bases between them. The V gene's germline CDR1 is SGHNT and CDR2 YENEEA. The CDR3 consists of 14 residues. The CDR3 loop is CASSLSGWAAELFF. The CDR3 nucleotides are TGTGCCAGCAGCCTTAGTGGGTGGGCTGCGGAGCTGTTTTTT.

The chain joins TRBV19 to TRBJ1-1; D is uncertain. The V gene lost 3 bases and the J gene lost 0 bases, with 8 bases spanning the gap. In germline, CDR1 is LNHDA, CDR2 SQIVND (reference sequence). The CDR3 covers 14 residues. The CDR3 spells CASSMGSLNTEAFF. As DNA, the CDR3 is TGTGCCAGTAGTATGGGCAGCTTGAACACTGAAGCTTTCTTT.

The chain couples TRBV5-1 to TRBJ2-3; perhaps TRBD1 as D (5 bases). There are 17 residues in the CDR3. Germline CDR1 and CDR2: SGHRS and YFSETQ. Trimming cost V 0 bases and J 0 bases, with 14 bases left between them. The CDR3 DNA is TGCGCCAGCAGCTTGGCCAGGGTATCCCAAAGCACAGATACGCAGTATTTT. As protein: CASSLARVSQSTDTQYF.

The chain combines TRBV4-2 with TRBJ2-6, with 10 bases matching TRBD2. V shed 1 base, J shed 1 base, and the junction held 4 bases outside the gene matches. The V gene's germline CDR1 is LGHNA and CDR2 YNFKEQ. The CDR3 extends over 18 amino acids. The CDR3 nucleotides are TGTGCCAGCAGCCAAGCCCTAGCGGGAGCTTCTGGGGCCAACGTCCTGACTTTC. Translating it yields CASSQALAGASGANVLTF.

The V gene is TRBV5-1, the J gene TRBJ1-6; 8 nucleotides agree with TRBD1. This CDR3 is 15 amino acids long. V lost 1 base and J lost 6; bases outside the gene matches: 3. The germline CDR1 and CDR2 sequences are SGHRS and YFSETQ. CDR3 in amino acids: CASSLPGQGNSPLHF. CDR3 nucleotides: TGCGCCAGCAGCTTGCCAGGACAGGGTAATTCACCCCTCCACTTT.

To note about this clone: Other DNA sequences of this sample code for an identical CDR3. The chain is built from TRBV30 and TRBJ1-2; D call uncertain. Germline V gives CDR1 GTSNPN, CDR2 SVGIG (reference sequence). V lost 2 bases and J lost 4, with 5 bases in between. The CDR3 is 11 amino acids. CDR3 in amino acids: CAWSPGYGYTF. The DNA of the CDR3 is TGTGCCTGGAGTCCAGGCTATGGCTACACCTTC.

This chain joins TRBV19 and TRBJ2-1; 15 bases line up with TRBD2. The germline gives CDR1 LNHDA, CDR2 SQIVND (reference sequence). Germline trimming cut 5 bases from V and 12 bases from J; bases unmatched to any gene: 14. The CDR3 length is 17 residues. CDR3 sequence (DNA): TGTGCCAGTAGTGTAATCCCGGGACTAGCGGGAGGACCCGTGCAGTTCTTC. Its translation: CASSVIPGLAGGPVQFF. Supplemented by reference TRBV19 and TRBJ2-1, the full variable domain reads DGGITQSPKYLFRKEGQNVTLSCEQNLNHDAMYWYRQDPGQGLRLIYYSQIVNDFQKGDIAEGYSVSREKKESFPLTVTSAQKNPTAFYLCASSVIPGLAGGPVQFFGPGTRLTVL.

This chain connects TRBV30 to TRBJ2-7; TRBD1 agrees at 8 bases. The J segment lost 5 bases and the V segment lost 5 bases, leaving 8 bases of the junction unmatched. CDR1 and CDR2 (germline): GTSNPN, SVGIG (reference sequence). The CDR3 is 13 amino acids. This chain's CDR3 is CAWWTGLSHEQYF. As DNA, the CDR3 is TGTGCCTGGTGGACAGGGCTTAGCCACGAGCAGTACTTC.